The 8 T cell receptor beta chains below all came from one sample that was sequenced in a study of blood T cell repertoires in COVID-19. Generated by immunoSEQ multiplex PCR, the TCRdb table keeps only in-frame clones and is missing some. The repertoire includes fewer than 110,000 clones, 84% of them detected once, and over 4% sits in the top ten. Sequencing was performed on peripheral blood. These receptors were obtained from a human donor in a cohort sampled during active COVID-19.

The chain links TRBV25-1 to TRBJ2-7; no firm D call. V was shortened by 3 bases and J by 0 bases, with 9 bases between the two germline ends. This CDR3 is built from 14 residues. Germline CDR1 and CDR2: MGHDK and SYGVNS. The CDR3 is CASSDYTGSYEQYF. For the CDR3, the DNA is TGTGCCAGCAGTGATTATACGGGCTCCTACGAGCAGTACTTC.

The chain uses TRBV29-1 and TRBJ2-1; a possible D gene is TRBD2 (5 bases). Germline V gene data show CDR1 as SQVTM and CDR2 as ANQGSEA. The germline V and J ends were trimmed by 7 bases and 0 bases, with 16 bases remaining between them. The CDR3 covers 15 residues. This CDR3 reads CSAGPVSGSYNEQFF. For the CDR3, the DNA is TGCAGCGCCGGTCCGGTAAGCGGCTCCTACAATGAGCAGTTCTTC.

This sequence joins TRBV6-2 or TRBV6-3 and TRBJ2-1; 8 nucleotides line up with TRBD2. CDR3 length: 16 amino acids. Germline-derived CDR1 and CDR2 are MNHEY and SVGEGT. V shed 4 bases, J shed 1 base, and the junction held 6 bases outside the gene matches. The CDR3 protein is CASSSREGKSYNEQFF. The CDR3 coding sequence is TGTGCCAGCAGTTCACGGGAGGGGAAATCCTACAATGAGCAGTTCTTC.

V usage is TRBV13 and J usage is TRBJ1-2, with 10 bases aligning to TRBD1. This CDR3 has 15 amino acids. CDR1 and CDR2 from the germline V gene are PRHDT and FYEKMQ (reference sequence). Unmatched junction bases numbered 5, after V lost 0 bases and J lost 7 bases. The CDR3 spells CASSLGTGGRRGYTF. The CDR3 DNA sequence: TGTGCCAGCAGCTTAGGGACAGGGGGCCGGCGTGGCTACACCTTC. The whole variable domain, remainder taken from reference TRBV13 and TRBJ1-2, is AAGVIQSPRHLIKEKRETATLKCYPIPRHDTVYWYQQGPGQDPQFLISFYEKMQSDKGSIPDRFSAQQFSDYHSELNMSSLELGDSALYFCASSLGTGGRRGYTFGSGTRLTVV.

The chain links TRBV9 to TRBJ2-3; 7 bases align to TRBD1. From germline, CDR1 is SGDLS and CDR2 YYNGEE. The ends lost 5 bases at V and 2 bases at J; junction bases unmatched: 8. The CDR3 contains 15 residues. CDR3 residues: CASRPGTADTDTQYF. The CDR3 DNA is TGTGCCAGCAGACCCGGGACAGCGGACACAGATACGCAGTATTTT.

The chain recombines TRBV6-1 with TRBJ2-1; D gene unclear. Germline lookup yields CDR1 MNHNS and CDR2 SASEGT. Trimming took 2 bases from V and 5 from J, leaving 7 bases between them. The CDR3 is made up of 13 amino acids. The CDR3 nucleotides read TGTGCCAGCAGTGAATGGTCAGACAATGAGCAGTTCTTC. As protein: CASSEWSDNEQFF.

CDR3 bases: TGTGCCAGCAGCTTGGGGGGCCGTAAGAGGAACACTGAAGCTTTCTTT. Amino acids: CASSLGGRKRNTEAFF. The chain uses TRBV5-6 and TRBJ1-1; perhaps TRBD1 as D (5 bases). In germline, CDR1 is SGHDT, CDR2 YYEEEE. The CDR3 runs to 16 residues. The ends were cut back, 0 bases at V and 1 base at J, with 13 bases in the middle.

This sequence joins TRBV28 and TRBJ2-5; 7 bases line up with TRBD2. Germline assignment: CDR1 MDHEN and CDR2 SYDVKM. This CDR3 is built from 13 residues. Losses at the gene ends were 3 bases for V and 2 bases for J; bases not matched to a gene: 0. For the CDR3, the DNA is TGTGCCAGCAGTTTTAGCGGGCAAGAGACCCAGTACTTC. Amino acids: CASSFSGQETQYF.